Here is one T cell receptor (beta chain) with its context. Its antigen is currently unknown. The data derive from a study of cytomegalovirus exposure and HLA in healthy donors. About the research overall: Of the donors genotyped, several hundred in all, about 80% fell in the Caucasian-associated ancestry cluster. Study observations and caveats: An analysis was carried out at a later point. It showed that HLA-associated TCR beta chains were more clonally expanded than equally common non-associated chains.

PCR primers comprised 60 Vbeta and 13 Jbeta primers. The data were produced by immunoSEQ multiplex PCR, yet TCRdb's version contains in-frame clones alone and is incomplete. Found here are about 170,000 clones, approximately 84% of them singletons; the top ten hold 4.8%. These donors, healthy bone marrow donors, were studied. The source material was PBMCs. The receptor was isolated from a girl under 18 in good health and CMV-seropositive.

In DNA form, the CDR3 reads TGCGCCAGCAGCTTGGGGGGACTAGCGGGGGACTCCTACGAGCAGTACTTC. This gives the protein CASSLGGLAGDSYEQYF. This rearrangement joins TRBV5-1 to TRBJ2-7; TRBD2 matches at 14 bases. The CDR3 spans 17 residues. V was pared by 0 bases and J by 0 bases, with 2 bases of the junction left unmatched. Germline V gene data show CDR1 as SGHRS and CDR2 as YFSETQ.